Listed below are T cell receptor beta chains from one sample, sequenced in a study of blood T cell repertoires in COVID-19. Using immunoSEQ multiplex PCR, the repertoire was profiled, and TCRdb retains in-frame clones only, with some absent. The table has about 190,000 clones, approximately 88% seen once; the top ten hold around 6.6%. Sequencing used peripheral blood. These receptors all come from a man in his forties with acute or convalescent COVID-19. Each CDR3 is given with its conserved first and last residue. A D gene is named only where the DNA matches it firmly. Only part of the rows carry a size: once, few, many, or a class if the clone is expanded.

CDR3 DNA,CDR3 protein,J gene,V gene,D gene,CDR3 length,clone size
TGTGCCAGCGCCACAGGGGGCAAAGCTAACTATGGCTACACCTTC,CASATGGKANYGYTF,TRBJ1-2,TRBV7-3,TRBD1,15,NA
TGTGCTAGTGGTTCGACCCAAACAGGGGGCGGTGTGATCACTGAAGCTTTCTTT,CASGSTQTGGGVITEAFF,TRBJ1-1,TRBV12-5,TRBD1,18,NA
TGTGCCAGCAGTTTACGGTCCGGGGGCAATCAGCCCCAGCATTTT,CASSLRSGGNQPQHF,TRBJ1-5,TRBV27,NA,15,NA
TGTGCCGCCAGCGCCGTAACCGGGGAGCTGTTTTTT,CAASAVTGELFF,TRBJ2-2,TRBV12-3/TRBV12-4,NA,12,once
TGTGCCAGCAGTTCCCTTTACAGGGAAAAACTGTTTTTT,CASSSLYREKLFF,TRBJ1-4,TRBV27,NA,13,NA
TGCGCCAGCAGCCAGGCTTACAGTGCGATGAACACTGAAGCTTTCTTT,CASSQAYSAMNTEAFF,TRBJ1-1,TRBV4-1,NA,16,once
TGCAGTGCTATTGAACTTGTTAATGAGCAGTTCTTC,CSAIELVNEQFF,TRBJ2-1,TRBV20-1,NA,12,NA
TGCGCCAGCAGCTTGGCCCCCCGGACAGGGGTTCCCTACGAGCAGTACTTC,CASSLAPRTGVPYEQYF,TRBJ2-7,TRBV5-1,TRBD1,17,NA
TGTGCCAGCTCACCCAACTACGAGCAGTACTTC,CASSPNYEQYF,TRBJ2-7,TRBV18,NA,11,NA
TGTGCCAGCTCACCGTCCGGGGGAACTGAAGCTTTCTTT,CASSPSGGTEAFF,TRBJ1-1,TRBV18,NA,13,NA
TGCGCCAGCAGCTTGAACACGAACACTGAAGCTTTCTTT,CASSLNTNTEAFF,TRBJ1-1,TRBV5-1,NA,13,NA
TGTGCCAGCAGTGAAGGAGGACCCTATGGCTACACCTTC,CASSEGGPYGYTF,TRBJ1-2,TRBV25-1,NA,13,once
TGTGCCAGCAGACCACTAGCGAGTGGCACAGATACGCAGTATTTT,CASRPLASGTDTQYF,TRBJ2-3,TRBV7-6,TRBD2,15,NA
TGCGCCAGCAGCTCGTTCGGGACTAGCGAGCAAGAGACCCAGTACTTC,CASSSFGTSEQETQYF,TRBJ2-5,TRBV5-1,TRBD2,16,NA
TGTGCCAGCAGCCGTCAGCGGGGGCCGTACAATGAGCAGTTCTTC,CASSRQRGPYNEQFF,TRBJ2-1,TRBV9,TRBD2,15,NA
TGTGCCTGGGGGTATTTAACACAAAACTCCTACGAGCAGTACTTC,CAWGYLTQNSYEQYF,TRBJ2-7,TRBV30,NA,15,NA
TGTGCCAGCAGTGAAGCAGCACCCACAGATACGCAGTATTTT,CASSEAAPTDTQYF,TRBJ2-3,TRBV6-1,NA,14,NA
TGTGCCAGCAGCTTGAGACTAAGCTCCTATAATTCACCCCTCCACTTT,CASSLRLSSYNSPLHF,TRBJ1-6,TRBV5-5,NA,16,NA
TGTGCCTGGAGTATAGGGACTAGCGGGTTCTACAATGAGCAGTTCTTC,CAWSIGTSGFYNEQFF,TRBJ2-1,TRBV30,TRBD2,16,NA
TGTGCCAGCAGTTACGGGGGACCGGGACAGGGGATCGGACAGCCCCAGCATTTT,CASSYGGPGQGIGQPQHF,TRBJ1-5,TRBV6-2/TRBV6-3,TRBD1,18,NA
TGTGCCAGCAGCCCAGGGACAGCCACAACTCATTATAATTCACCCCTCCACTTT,CASSPGTATTHYNSPLHF,TRBJ1-6,TRBV5-4,TRBD1,18,NA
TGTGCCAGCAGTTTAACGGGACAGGAGTCATGGAATTTT,CASSLTGQESWNF,TRBJ2-3,TRBV28,TRBD1,13,NA
TGTGCCAGCAGTTTACCCCGGACTAGCTTTCCCTACGAGCAGTACTTC,CASSLPRTSFPYEQYF,TRBJ2-7,TRBV28,TRBD2,16,NA
TGTGCCATCAGTGATTGGACAGACTACTATGGCTACACCTTC,CAISDWTDYYGYTF,TRBJ1-2,TRBV10-3,NA,14,NA
TGTGCCAGCAGCCTCGGACTAGCGGGGGCTAAAGATACGCAGTATTTT,CASSLGLAGAKDTQYF,TRBJ2-3,TRBV7-9,TRBD2,16,once
TGTGCCAGCAGCCCCGACAGATATCAAGAGACCCAGTACTTC,CASSPDRYQETQYF,TRBJ2-5,TRBV7-2,NA,14,NA
TGCAGTGCTAGTCAGGGGAACTTGAACACCGGGGAGCTGTTTTTT,CSASQGNLNTGELFF,TRBJ2-2,TRBV20-1,NA,15,NA
TGTGCCAGCAGCCCTGGGGGCGAGATCATGAACACTGAAGCTTTCTTT,CASSPGGEIMNTEAFF,TRBJ1-1,TRBV11-1,NA,16,once
TGTGCCAGCAGATCCAGCTCGACTACCACGAGCACAGATACGCAGTATTTT,CASRSSSTTTSTDTQYF,TRBJ2-3,TRBV2,NA,17,once
TGTGCTAGTGGTTTGGTAACTAGTCTGGCGGGAAACACCATATATTTT,CASGLVTSLAGNTIYF,TRBJ1-3,TRBV12-5,NA,16,NA
TGCAGCGTTTGGACAGGGATGAACACTGAAGCTTTCTTT,CSVWTGMNTEAFF,TRBJ1-1,TRBV29-1,TRBD1,13,NA
TGTGCCAGCTTAACCCGAGAGCGGGGCCAAGAGACCCAGTACTTC,CASLTRERGQETQYF,TRBJ2-5,TRBV2,TRBD2,15,NA
TGTGCCACCAGCAGAGACCTTAGGGGCCCCGAGCAGTTCTTC,CATSRDLRGPEQFF,TRBJ2-1,TRBV15,NA,14,NA
TGTGCCAGCAACGGACTAGCGGGAAACAATGAGCAGTTCTTC,CASNGLAGNNEQFF,TRBJ2-1,TRBV9,TRBD2,14,NA
TGTGCCAGCAGCCCCCCGGGACTAGTAAATGAGCAGTTCTTC,CASSPPGLVNEQFF,TRBJ2-1,TRBV3-1/TRBV3-2,TRBD2,14,NA
TGTGCCAGAAATCAGGCCCCGTCCCCCCGTGGAAACACCATATATTTT,CARNQAPSPRGNTIYF,TRBJ1-3,TRBV5-3,NA,16,NA
TGTGCCAGCAGCGAAGGGGAGGGGAAATTCTATGGCTACACCTTC,CASSEGEGKFYGYTF,TRBJ1-2,TRBV9,NA,15,NA
TGCGCCAGCAGTGAGTCAGGGGCCGCTGGCTACACCTTC,CASSESGAAGYTF,TRBJ1-2,TRBV10-1,NA,13,NA
TGTGCCAGCAGCATAAACAGGGGGCGGGACACCGGGGAGCTGTTTTTT,CASSINRGRDTGELFF,TRBJ2-2,TRBV27,TRBD1,16,NA
TGTGCCAGCGGACCAACAGGACGGAACACTGAAGCTTTCTTT,CASGPTGRNTEAFF,TRBJ1-1,TRBV5-6,NA,14,many
TGTGCCACCAGTGACTGGGGAGGTATGAACACCGGGGAGCTGTTTTTT,CATSDWGGMNTGELFF,TRBJ2-2,TRBV24-1,NA,16,NA
TGTGCCAGCAGCTTAGAAATAGTTTCGCCCCAGTACTTC,CASSLEIVSPQYF,TRBJ2-5,TRBV11-2,NA,13,NA
TGCGCCAGCAGCTTGGTAGGACAGGGGAAGGACTATGGCTACACCTTC,CASSLVGQGKDYGYTF,TRBJ1-2,TRBV5-1,TRBD1,16,NA
TGTGCCAGCAGCCACTGGAGACGAAATCGCCCCTCTGGAAACACCATATATTTT,CASSHWRRNRPSGNTIYF,TRBJ1-3,TRBV3-1/TRBV3-2,NA,18,NA
TGTGCCACCAGCAGAGAAGAGGGCCGGCCCGGGAACACTGAAGCTTTCTTT,CATSREEGRPGNTEAFF,TRBJ1-1,TRBV15,NA,17,NA
TGTGCCAGCAGCTCAGGACTAGCGGGGGGGCCTGAGCAGTTCTTC,CASSSGLAGGPEQFF,TRBJ2-1,TRBV7-2,TRBD2,15,NA
TGTGCCAGCTCACTTGTGGCCAGGGGTTCAGATACGCAGTATTTT,CASSLVARGSDTQYF,TRBJ2-3,TRBV18,NA,15,NA
TGTGCCTCGGGGAGCTCCTATAATTCACCCCTCCACTTT,CASGSSYNSPLHF,TRBJ1-6,TRBV6-4,NA,13,NA
TGCGCCAGCAGCCAAGTTGGAGAAGGACAGTTATACTATGGCTACACCTTC,CASSQVGEGQLYYGYTF,TRBJ1-2,TRBV4-1,NA,17,NA
TGTGCCAGCAGCTTGGGAGTTGCGGCTGGCACAGATACGCAGTATTTT,CASSLGVAAGTDTQYF,TRBJ2-3,TRBV5-4,NA,16,many
TGTGCCAGCAGTTGGACTAGCGTTTCACCTTACGAGCAGTACTTC,CASSWTSVSPYEQYF,TRBJ2-7,TRBV6-6,TRBD2,15,NA
TGTGCCAGCAGCGTAGCCCTTTCCGGACAGGGGGCGAGCAATGAGCAGTTCTTC,CASSVALSGQGASNEQFF,TRBJ2-1,TRBV9,TRBD1,18,NA
TGTGCCAGCAGCTTAGCGGGGGGTTTTGGCTACACCTTC,CASSLAGGFGYTF,TRBJ1-2,TRBV11-2,NA,13,once
TGTGCCAGCAGCCTACCCGGTGAGCAGTTCTTC,CASSLPGEQFF,TRBJ2-1,TRBV6-5,NA,11,NA
TGCGCCAGCAGCCCCGGGAGGGGAGAAAGGTTCCCTGGGTCTGGAAACACCATATATTTT,CASSPGRGERFPGSGNTIYF,TRBJ1-3,TRBV5-1,NA,20,NA